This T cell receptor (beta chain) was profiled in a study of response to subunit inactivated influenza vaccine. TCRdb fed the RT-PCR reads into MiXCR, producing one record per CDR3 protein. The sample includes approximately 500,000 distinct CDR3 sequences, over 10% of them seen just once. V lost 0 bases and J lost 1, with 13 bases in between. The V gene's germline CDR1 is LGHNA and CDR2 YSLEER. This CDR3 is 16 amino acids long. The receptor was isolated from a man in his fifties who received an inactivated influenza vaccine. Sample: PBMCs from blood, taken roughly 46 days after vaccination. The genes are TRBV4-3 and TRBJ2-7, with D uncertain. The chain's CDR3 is CASSQDRAARSYEQYF. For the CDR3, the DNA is TGCGCCAGCAGCCAAGATCGGGCGGCTAGGTCCTACGAGCAGTACTTC.